Reported below is one TCR beta chain. Its antigen is not identified. The data derive from a study of T cells in Graves' hyperthyroidism and ophthalmopathy. General study points: Blood held most thyroid clonotypes expanded above 0.001 frequency.

What was amplified from RNA transcripts were TCR beta CDR3 regions. The HTBI primer set served for first-round RT-PCR of the TCR CDR3. Using its own MiXCR run on the multiplex PCR reads, TCRdb lists one record per CDR3 protein. The top ten hold under 35% of the sample, which has about 640,000 distinct CDR3 sequences, roughly 20% seen once. The germline V gene has CDR1 MGHRA and CDR2 YSYEKL. Between the trimmed V and J ends, which lost 0 bases and 2 bases, there was a span of 8 bases. This CDR3 has 15 residues. The specimen was blood. The clonotype comes from a man aged 25 to 40 with Graves' ophthalmopathy. This chain joins TRBV4-1 and TRBJ1-5; the D is unclear. CDR3 amino acids: CASSQDGDGNQPQHF. CDR3 DNA sequence: TGCGCCAGCAGCCAAGACGGCGACGGCAATCAGCCCCAGCATTTT.